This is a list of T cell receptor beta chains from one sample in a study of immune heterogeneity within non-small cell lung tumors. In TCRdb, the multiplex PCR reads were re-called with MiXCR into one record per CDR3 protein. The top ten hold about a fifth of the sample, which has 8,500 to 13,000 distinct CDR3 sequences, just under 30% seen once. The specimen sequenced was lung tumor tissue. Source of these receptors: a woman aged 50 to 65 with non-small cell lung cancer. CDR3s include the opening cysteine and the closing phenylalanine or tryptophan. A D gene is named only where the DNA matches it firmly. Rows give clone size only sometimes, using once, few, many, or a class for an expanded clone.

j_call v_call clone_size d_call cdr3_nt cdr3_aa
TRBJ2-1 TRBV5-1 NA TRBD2 TGCGCCAGCACGGTAGCGGGGGGGCTGAATGAGCAGTTCTTC CASTVAGGLNEQFF
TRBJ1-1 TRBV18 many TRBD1 TGTGCCAGCCTGACAGGGTCGAACACTGAAGCTTTCTTT CASLTGSNTEAFF
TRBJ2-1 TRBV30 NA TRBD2 TGTGCCTGGAGCCGCAGGCCCGGGACTAGCGGCTACAATGAGCAGTTCTTC CAWSRRPGTSGYNEQFF
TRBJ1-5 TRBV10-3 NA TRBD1 TGTGCCATCGGGACAGGGGATAGCAATCAGCCCCAGCATTTT CAIGTGDSNQPQHF
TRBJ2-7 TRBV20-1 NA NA TGCAGTGCTAGGATTTTGGAGGGCCCGTACGAGCAGTACTTC CSARILEGPYEQYF
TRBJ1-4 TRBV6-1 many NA TGTGCCAGCAAACGCCGAAAAGGGGCGAATAATGAAAAACTGTTTTTT CASKRRKGANNEKLFF
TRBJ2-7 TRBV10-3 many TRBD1 TGTGCCATCAGGGCTACCGGGACAGGGTTCTACGAGCAGTACTTC CAIRATGTGFYEQYF
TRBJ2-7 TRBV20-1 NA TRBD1 TGCAGTGCTAGAGGGGCCGGGACAGCTTACGAGCAGTACTTC CSARGAGTAYEQYF
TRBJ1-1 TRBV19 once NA TGTGCCAGTAGGGAATTCGACGAAGCTTTCTTT CASREFDEAFF
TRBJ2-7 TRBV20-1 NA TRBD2 TGCAGTGCCGAGCCTAGCGGGGGGAACCACAAGTTAACCTTTGTGCAGTACTTC CSAEPSGGNHKLTFVQYF
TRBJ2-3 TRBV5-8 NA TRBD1 TGTGCCAGCAGCCCGGGACAGGGGAATTTTAACACAGATACGCAGTATTTT CASSPGQGNFNTDTQYF
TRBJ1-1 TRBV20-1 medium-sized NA TGCAGTGCTCACTGGGGAGGGAGGGGCGAAGCTTTCTTT CSAHWGGRGEAFF
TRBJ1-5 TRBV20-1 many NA TGCAGTGCCCCAAAGACGGATAGCAATCAGCCCCAGCATTTT CSAPKTDSNQPQHF
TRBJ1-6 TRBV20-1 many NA TGCAGTCCTTCACCCCTCCACTTT CSPSPLHF
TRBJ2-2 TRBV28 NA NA TGTGCCAGCAGTTTTGTTGGGGGCGCGAACACCGGGGAGCTGTTTTTT CASSFVGGANTGELFF
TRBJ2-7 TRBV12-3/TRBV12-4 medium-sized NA TGTGCCAGCCGACTAGGACAGTCCTACGAGCAGTACTTC CASRLGQSYEQYF
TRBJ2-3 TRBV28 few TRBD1 TGTGCCAGCAAAGACAGGGGGCTTGGCACAGATACGCAGTATTTT CASKDRGLGTDTQYF
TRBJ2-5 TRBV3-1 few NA TGTGCCAGCAGCCACCAGAGGGGAGGGGGGGCCGAGACCCAGTACTTC CASSHQRGGGAETQYF
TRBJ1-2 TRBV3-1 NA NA TGTGCCAGCAGCTCCCCCCGCGCCTTCGCCTATGGCTACACCTTC CASSSPRAFAYGYTF
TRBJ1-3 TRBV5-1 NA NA TGCGCCAGCAGCTGTGGACGGGGGGCTTTCTCTGGAAACACCATATATTTT CASSCGRGAFSGNTIYF
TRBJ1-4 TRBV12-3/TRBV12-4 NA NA TGTGCCAGCAATACCGGGGGTACTAATGAAAAACTGTTTTTT CASNTGGTNEKLFF
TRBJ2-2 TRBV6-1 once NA TGTGTCAGCAGTGACTGCCTAGCTAGAACCGGGGAGCTGTTTTTT CVSSDCLARTGELFF
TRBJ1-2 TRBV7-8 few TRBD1 TGTGCCAGCAGCCGGACGACCAGGACAGGGGGGCTTAACTATGGCTACACCTTC CASSRTTRTGGLNYGYTF
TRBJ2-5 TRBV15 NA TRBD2 TGTGCCACCAGCAGATCCCTGACTAGCGGGTTAGAGACCCAGTACTTC CATSRSLTSGLETQYF
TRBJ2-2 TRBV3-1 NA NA TGTGCCAGCAGCCAAGTTCTAAGCGAGGAGCTGTTTTTT CASSQVLSEELFF
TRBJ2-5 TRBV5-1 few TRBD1 TGCGCCAGCAGCCCACAGACAGGGATCCAAGAGACCCAGTACTTC CASSPQTGIQETQYF
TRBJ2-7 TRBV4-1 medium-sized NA TGCGCCAGCAGCCAAGAACGAAGTATCCAGCGGAGTCCCTACGAGCAGTACTTC CASSQERSIQRSPYEQYF
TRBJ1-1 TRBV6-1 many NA TGTGCCAGTCTTACAGAGTCCAGGGCTTTCTTT CASLTESRAFF
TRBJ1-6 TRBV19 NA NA TGTGCCAGTAGTATAGTGGGAGACGGCCTATCGAACCTCCACTTT CASSIVGDGLSNLHF
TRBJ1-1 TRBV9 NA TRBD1 TGTGCCAGCAGCGCCGCGGACAGGGTGGCTGAACCTTTCTTT CASSAADRVAEPFF
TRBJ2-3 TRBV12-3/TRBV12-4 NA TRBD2 TGTGCCAGCAGTTTTTTTAACTCGGCGGGGGGAGGTACAGATACGCAGTATTTT CASSFFNSAGGGTDTQYF
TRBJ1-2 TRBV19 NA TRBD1 TGTGCCAGTAGTGGGGGGACAGGGAGCGAACTTGGCTACACCTTC CASSGGTGSELGYTF
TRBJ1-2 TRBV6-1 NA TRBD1 TGTGCCGGGGGGACCGGGACAGGGCCGGTTGGCTACACCTTC CAGGTGTGPVGYTF
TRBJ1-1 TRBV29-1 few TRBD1 TGCAGCGTTGAAGAACCGGCAGGGGGCACTGAAGCTTTCTTT CSVEEPAGGTEAFF
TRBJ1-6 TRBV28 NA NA TGTGCCAGCAGTTTTAGGGATCATAATTCACCCCTCCACTTT CASSFRDHNSPLHF
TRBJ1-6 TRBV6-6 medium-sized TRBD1 TGTGCCAGCAGTTACACGACAGGGGTCGATTCACCCCTCCACTTT CASSYTTGVDSPLHF
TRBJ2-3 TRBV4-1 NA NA TGCGCCAGCAGCCAATACGGTAGCGGAACAGATACGCAGTATTTT CASSQYGSGTDTQYF
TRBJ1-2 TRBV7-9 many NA TGTGCCAGCAGTGGGATTGGCAGGGACTATGGCTACACCTTC CASSGIGRDYGYTF
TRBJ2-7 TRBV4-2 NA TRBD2 TGTGCCAGCAGCAACGGGGGGAAAACCAGCTCCTACGAGCAGTACTTC CASSNGGKTSSYEQYF
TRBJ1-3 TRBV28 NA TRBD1 TGTGCCAGCAGTACAGGGGGTGGGTCGACTGGAAACACCATATATTTT CASSTGGGSTGNTIYF
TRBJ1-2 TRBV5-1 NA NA TGCGCCAGCAGCCTCATGGGGCTGACCTATGGCTACACCTTC CASSLMGLTYGYTF
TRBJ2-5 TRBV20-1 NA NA TGCAGTGCTCCTTTTCGGGGGGAGACCCAGTACTTC CSAPFRGETQYF
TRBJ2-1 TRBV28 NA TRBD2 TGTGCCAGCAATCCCGGCGGGAGGAACAATGAGCAGTTCTTC CASNPGGRNNEQFF
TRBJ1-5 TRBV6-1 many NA TGTGCCAGCAGTGAAATCATCGGGGGGGGTCGTCAGCCCCAGCATTTT CASSEIIGGGRQPQHF
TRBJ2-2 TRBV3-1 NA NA TGTGCCAGCAGCCAGGCCGGGACAGGGGAGCTGTTTTTT CASSQAGTGELFF
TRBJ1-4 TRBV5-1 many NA TGCGCCACCATGGGTTCGTGGGACCTTAATGAAAAACTGTTTTTT CATMGSWDLNEKLFF
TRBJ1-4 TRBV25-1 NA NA TGTGCCATCAGTGCAGGTGCGGGGATAAAACTGTTTTTT CAISAGAGIKLFF
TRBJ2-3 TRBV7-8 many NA TGTGCCAGCAGTTACAGCGTCCCAGATACGCAGTATTTT CASSYSVPDTQYF
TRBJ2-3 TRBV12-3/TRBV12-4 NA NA TGTGCCAGCAGTTCCGGCCCCGCGTCCCCGTATTTT CASSSGPASPYF
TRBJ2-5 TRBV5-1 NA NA TGCGCCAGCAGCCGTCGGGGAGGGGGTGAGACCCAGTACTTC CASSRRGGGETQYF
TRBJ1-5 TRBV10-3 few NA TGTGCCAACGCCGGGGGGAGAGATCAGCCCCAGCATTTT CANAGGRDQPQHF
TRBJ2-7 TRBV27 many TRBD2 TGTGCCAGCAGTTTAGCCGGGGGGTGGAACGAGCAGTACTTC CASSLAGGWNEQYF
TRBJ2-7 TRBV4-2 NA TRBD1 TGTGCCAGCAGCCAAGATCAGGGACAGCCCTCCTACGAGCAGTACTTC CASSQDQGQPSYEQYF
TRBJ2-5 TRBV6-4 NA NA TGTCCTAACGTGCCAGCAGTGACTCCGCCCTCGACGTGGGAGACCCAGTACTTC CPNVPAVTPPSTWETQYF
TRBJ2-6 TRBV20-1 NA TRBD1 TGCAGTGCTCCAGGGGGTAACTCTGGGGCCAACGTCCTGACTTTC CSAPGGNSGANVLTF